The clone carrying this T cell receptor (beta chain) was counted many times. The authors built TCR beta libraries using iRepertoire HTBI primers and Arm-PCR of CDR3 regions. TCRdb re-derived calls from the multiplex PCR reads in MiXCR, one entry per CDR3 protein. Of about 500,000 distinct CDR3 sequences listed, 12% were seen once; the top ten hold around 10%. The CDR3 is made up of 16 amino acids. Germline CDR1 reads SQVTM; CDR2 reads ANQGSEA. Trimming removed 7 bases from V and 0 bases from J; junction bases left unmatched: 7. The data derive from a study of regulatory T cells in long-lasting Graves disease. Across the whole study: Graves' patients diagnosed newly had used antithyroid drugs under 3 months.

The time point denotes: newly diagnosed GD, antithyroid drugs for less than 3 months. Making the TCR library involved RNA that had been extracted from PBMCs. These same records also appear under a second study, on T cells in Graves' hyperthyroidism and ophthalmopathy.

The sequence was collected from a woman in her 30s with Graves disease. The chain combines TRBV29-1 with TRBJ2-3; 13 positions match TRBD2. The input for sequencing was peripheral blood mononuclear cells (PBMCs), taken at new diagnosis, from a patient treated with antithyroid drugs. The CDR3 bases are TGCAGCGCTGGGGGGACTAGCGGGACTAGCACAGATACGCAGTATTTT. Its translation: CSAGGTSGTSTDTQYF.